The clone carrying this T cell receptor (beta chain) was observed once. The data belong to a study of blood T cell repertoires in COVID-19. The CDR3 spans 13 residues. The V and J ends lost 9 bases and 0 bases, in that order; junction bases with no gene match: 0. CDR1 is KGHDR, CDR2 SFDVKD, per germline. TCRdb's table, derived via immunoSEQ multiplex PCR, lists solely in-frame clones and lacks some. This sample has almost 200,000 clones, with around four fifths found just once. The sample consisted of peripheral blood. The chain links TRBV24-1 to TRBJ2-2; 7 nucleotides align to TRBD1. The clonotype originates from a man between 60 and 75 years old with COVID-19, enrolled during active disease. The CDR3 loop reads CATGTANTGELFF. The CDR3 nucleotides read TGTGCCACCGGGACAGCGAACACCGGGGAGCTGTTTTTT.